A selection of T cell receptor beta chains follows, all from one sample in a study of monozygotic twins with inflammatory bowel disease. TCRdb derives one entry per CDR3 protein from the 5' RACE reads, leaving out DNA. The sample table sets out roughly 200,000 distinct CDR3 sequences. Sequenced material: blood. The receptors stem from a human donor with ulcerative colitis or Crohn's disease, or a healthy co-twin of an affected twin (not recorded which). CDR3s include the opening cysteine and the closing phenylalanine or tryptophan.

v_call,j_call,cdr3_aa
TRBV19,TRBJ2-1,CASSQKTGLAVNEQFF
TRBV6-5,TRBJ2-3,CASSYSGTGTDTQYF
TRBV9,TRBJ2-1,CASSAHGAGWEDNEQFF
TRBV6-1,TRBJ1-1,CASSGPDRGNTEAFF
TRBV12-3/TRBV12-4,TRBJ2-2,CASQRTGELFF
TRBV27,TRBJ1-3,CASSRTRYSGNTIYF
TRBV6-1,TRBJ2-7,CASRPNHLLAGGPYEQYF
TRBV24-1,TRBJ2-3,CATGDHTDTQYF
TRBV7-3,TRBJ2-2,CASTSAPSGELFF
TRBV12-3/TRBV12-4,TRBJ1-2,CASNLGQGLRGYTF
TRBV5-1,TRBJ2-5,CASSSGHNLQETQYF
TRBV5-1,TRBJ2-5,CASSLVYVGGRKTQYF
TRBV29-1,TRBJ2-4,CSAWTGGKNIQYF
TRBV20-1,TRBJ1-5,CSARVIANQPQHF
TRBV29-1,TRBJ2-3,CSVEMAVGRGSTDTQYF
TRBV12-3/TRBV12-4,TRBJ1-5,CASSFGDLNQPQHF
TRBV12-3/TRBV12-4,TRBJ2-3,CASSSGLPHQYF
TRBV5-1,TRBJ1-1,CASRLFQGLNTEAFF
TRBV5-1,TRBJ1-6,CASSLLEWSPLHF
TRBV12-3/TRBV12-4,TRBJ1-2,CASSLAHRDYGYTF
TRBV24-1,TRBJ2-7,CATSDSDTIPYEQYF
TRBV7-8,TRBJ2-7,CASSLGAGDSYEQYF